This T cell receptor (beta chain) was sequenced during a study of blood T cell repertoires in COVID-19 (dated by TCRdb to about 2020). About the study as a whole: Collaborator samples came from the United States, Italy and Spain and covered acute and convalescent phases of COVID-19. The repertoires were made available in a free public database intended to serve as a resource for research on the immune response to SARS-CoV-2. Where HLA class I and class II types were available, the types were taken from metadata supplied by the sample provider, not from assay-based typing. Sample metadata almost always included a de-identified subject ID, COVID-19 status, age in years and sex. Samples were obtained from the ongoing ImmuneRACE study (first 160 participants) and from about 1,300 subjects provided by 6 global collaborators. The material from the prospective study consisted of cDNA or gDNA derived from T cells, B-cell-depleted T cells, or PBMCs. Subjects who had been exposed to COVID-19, were actively infected with it, or had recovered from it provided the deeply sampled blood TCRbeta repertoires that made up the dataset. The full study reports these points: Clinical and demographic metadata were provided uncurated, with the amount varying by source and participant.

Whole blood was collected in K2EDTA tubes by collaborating institutions according to the institutions' own protocols. For TCRbeta analysis, collaborators shipped samples in one of three forms: frozen whole blood, isolated PBMCs, or DNA extracted from either of those sample types. Between the V and J ends, shortened by 4 bases and 4 bases respectively, the junction contains 14 bases. For CDR1 and CDR2, the germline V gene lists SNHLY and FYNNEI. The CDR3 spans 15 residues, from the cysteine through the phenylalanine. Only CDR3 DNA remains: 45 bases, in frame from the first base. To note about this clone: The clone's antigen remains unknown. One base away there is no much larger clone; base qualities are not given.

TCRbeta CDR3 regions were amplified from genomic DNA by means of the immunoSEQ Assay, a bias-controlled multiplex PCR. The paper's data handling went like this. Within the assay, amplification of reference gene primers was used to estimate how many nucleated cells each sample contained. To quantify the absolute abundance of each unique TCRbeta CDR3 rearrangement, sequence reads were collapsed and filtered. For each sample, productive Simpson clonality was calculated by taking the square root of Simpson's diversity index across productive rearrangements. Imported from immuneACCESS, the table was reduced by TCRdb to in-frame sequences with V and J called. These copies leave out some clones; in studies compared against another copy, an unresolved V gene accounts for under half, and the cause of the remainder is not known. D and trimming come from the DNA, and the V and J calls and clone size come from that table. The sample records 150,000 to 200,000 clones, about 85% of which are singletons. The ten largest clones represent 20% to 25% of the sample.

The chain was built from TRBV2 and TRBJ1-3; TRBD1 is a weak D gene call, 6 bases matching. Material for sequencing was peripheral blood. The receptor was isolated from a man in his sixties with active or convalescent COVID-19. This receptor has the CDR3 CASSGEQGPGNTIYF. The DNA reads as follows: TGTGCCAGCAGTGGAGAACAGGGCCCAGGAAACACCATATATTTT.